The 6 T cell receptor beta chains below come from one sample, sequenced in a study of blood T cell repertoires in COVID-19. TCRdb keeps only in-frame clones here, not all; method: immunoSEQ multiplex PCR. The sample lists around 70,000 clones; around 80% were seen once. Input material: peripheral blood. These receptors all come from a man in his 70s who had recovered from COVID-19.

This clone was observed a single time. The J gene is TRBJ2-2, the V gene TRBV7-8; the match to TRBD1 covers 10 bases. V lost 5 bases and J lost 6; bases outside the gene matches: 6. CDR3 length equals 15 residues. CDR1 is SGHVS, CDR2 FQNEAQ, per germline. Here the CDR3 reads CASSARTGGSGELFF. DNA of the CDR3: TGTGCCAGCAGCGCCAGGACAGGGGGGTCCGGGGAGCTGTTTTTT.

The chain joins TRBV18 to TRBJ1-2; possibly TRBD1 for D (5 bases). V dropped 1 base and J dropped 7 bases, with 10 bases sitting between them. Germline V gene data show CDR1 as KGHSH and CDR2 as LQKENI. The CDR3 covers 13 residues. The DNA of the CDR3 is TGTGCCAGCTCACCACGGGGGGAAGGTGGCTACACCTTC. As protein: CASSPRGEGGYTF.

The J gene is TRBJ1-4, the V gene TRBV9; possibly TRBD1 for D (5 bases). The CDR3 consists of 13 residues. V gave up 0 bases and J gave up 8 bases, with 8 bases separating them. CDR1 is SGDLS, CDR2 YYNGEE, per germline. CDR3 loop: CASSVVEGEKLFF. The CDR3, as DNA: TGTGCCAGCAGCGTAGTGGAGGGGGAAAAACTGTTTTTT.

V is TRBV7-9 and J is TRBJ1-3; 7 bases are shared with TRBD1. This CDR3 is 16 amino acids long. The germline V gene has CDR1 SEHNR and CDR2 FQNEAQ (reference sequence). The V and J ends lost 5 bases and 0 bases, in that order; junction bases with no gene match: 7. The CDR3 sequence is CASSLYRGSSGNTIYF. CDR3 nucleotide sequence: TGTGCCAGCAGCCTCTACAGGGGAAGCTCTGGAAACACCATATATTTT. The variable domain in full, completed from reference TRBV7-9 and TRBJ1-3, reads DTGVSQNPRHKITKRGQNVTFRCDPISEHNRLYWYRQTLGQGPEFLTYFQNEAQLEKSRLLSDRFSAERPKGSFSTLEIQRTEQGDSAMYLCASSLYRGSSGNTIYFGEGSWLTVV.

This chain links TRBV9 with TRBJ1-6, with 10 bases lining up with TRBD1. The germline V gene encodes CDR1 SGDLS and CDR2 YYNGEE. The ends lost 1 base at V and 7 bases at J; junction bases unmatched: 8. There are 17 residues in the CDR3. CDR3 protein: CASSVSPVDRGNSPLHF. CDR3 DNA sequence: TGTGCCAGCAGCGTAAGTCCGGTGGACAGGGGGAATTCACCCCTCCACTTT.

This chain uses TRBV7-6 with TRBJ2-7; 9 nucleotides match TRBD1. Looked up from germline, CDR1 is SGHVS and CDR2 is FNYEAQ. CDR3 length: 15 residues. J gave up 1 base and V 1 base, and 2 bases lay outside the gene matches. CDR3 protein: CASSLVGTGSYEQYF. CDR3 DNA sequence: TGTGCCAGCAGCTTAGTTGGGACAGGGTCCTACGAGCAGTACTTC.